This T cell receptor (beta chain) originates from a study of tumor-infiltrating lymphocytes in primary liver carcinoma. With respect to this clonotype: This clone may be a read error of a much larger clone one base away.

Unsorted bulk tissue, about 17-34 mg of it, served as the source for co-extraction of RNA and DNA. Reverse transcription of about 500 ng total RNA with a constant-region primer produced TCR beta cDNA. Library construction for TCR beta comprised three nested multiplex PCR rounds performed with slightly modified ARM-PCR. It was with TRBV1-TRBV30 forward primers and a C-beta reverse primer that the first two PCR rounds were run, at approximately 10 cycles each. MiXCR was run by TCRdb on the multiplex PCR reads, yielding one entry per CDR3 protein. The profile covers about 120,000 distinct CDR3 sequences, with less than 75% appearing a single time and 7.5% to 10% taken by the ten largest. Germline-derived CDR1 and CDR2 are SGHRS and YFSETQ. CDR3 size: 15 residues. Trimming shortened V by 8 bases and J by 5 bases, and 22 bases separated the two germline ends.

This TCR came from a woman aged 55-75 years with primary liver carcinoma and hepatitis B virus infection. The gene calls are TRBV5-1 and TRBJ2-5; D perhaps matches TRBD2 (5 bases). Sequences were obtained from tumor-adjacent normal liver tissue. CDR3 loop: CARSGPEGVRETQYF. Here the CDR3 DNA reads TGCGCCAGAAGCGGCCCTGAGGGAGTCAGGGAGACCCAGTACTTC.